These 9 T cell receptor beta chains were all obtained from the same sample, sequenced in a study of radiotherapy plus CTLA-4 blockade in lung cancer. TCRdb keeps only in-frame clones here, not all; method: immunoSEQ multiplex PCR. Of 40,000 to 45,000 clones listed, about two thirds are singletons. The sample was peripheral blood, taken from a patient treated with radiotherapy plus ipilimumab. Receptors were obtained from a human donor with non-small cell lung cancer who had a partial response to radiotherapy plus ipilimumab.

This clone appeared a single time. The rearrangement links TRBV5-8 to TRBJ2-5, with 9 bases fitting TRBD1. The last part of the DNA fits TRBJ2-7 better; the J call may be wrong. The CDR3 sequence is 15 residues long. CDR1 and CDR2 (germline): SGHTS, YDEGEE. In nucleotides, the CDR3 is TGTGCCAGCAGCTTGGCCGTAGACAGGGGGAACGAGCAGTACTTC. Translated, it gives CASSLAVDRGNEQYF.

The chain uses TRBV15 and TRBJ2-5, with D possibly being TRBD2 (5 bases). The CDR3 is made up of 15 amino acids. The V gene's germline CDR1 is LNHNV and CDR2 YYDKDF (reference sequence). With 1 base removed from V and 2 bases from J, the gap between germline ends came to 11 bases. CDR3 in amino acids: CATSRGENTQETQYF. CDR3 DNA: TGTGCCACCAGCAGAGGGGAGAACACACAAGAGACCCAGTACTTC.

The J gene is TRBJ1-5, the V gene TRBV6-5, with 9 nucleotides matching TRBD1. The germline gives CDR1 MNHEY, CDR2 SVGAGI. Trimming removed 8 bases from V and 6 bases from J; junction bases left unmatched: 2. The CDR3 totals 12 residues. The CDR3 loop is CASGQGSQPQHF. CDR3 DNA: TGTGCCAGCGGACAGGGGAGTCAGCCCCAGCATTTT.

Written as DNA, the CDR3 is TGTGCCAGCAGCCCCCATGGGGGCAATACGCAGTATTTT. It translates to CASSPHGGNTQYF. This rearrangement joins TRBV5-6 to TRBJ2-3, with D possibly TRBD1 on 6 matching bases. The CDR3 is 13 amino acids. V was pared by 4 bases and J by 7 bases, with 13 bases between. Germline V gives CDR1 SGHDT, CDR2 YYEEEE.

This clone came up a few times. The chain recombines TRBV7-2 with TRBJ1-3; tentatively, D is TRBD1 (6 bases). V lost 8 bases to trimming and J lost 3 bases, with 11 bases between them. CDR3 length: 13 residues. Looked up from germline, CDR1 is SGHTA and CDR2 is FQGNSA. This CDR3 is CASGTRGGNTIYF. As DNA, the CDR3 is TGTGCCAGCGGGACCAGGGGTGGAAACACCATATATTTT. The whole variable domain, remainder taken from reference TRBV7-2 and TRBJ1-3, is GAGVSQSPSNKVTEKGKDVELRCDPISGHTALYWYRQSLGQGLEFLIYFQGNSAPDKSGLPSDRFSAERTGGSVSTLTIQRTQQEDSAVYLCASGTRGGNTIYFGEGSWLTVV.

This clone was detected a few times. V and J are TRBV7-2 and TRBJ2-1; D might be TRBD2 (6 bases). This CDR3 comprises 13 residues. The V end was cut by 6 bases, the J end by 9 bases, with 15 bases between. Germline loops: CDR1 SGHTA, CDR2 FQGNSA. CDR3 residues: CASRETSSSEQFF. DNA for the CDR3: TGTGCCAGCAGAGAAACTAGCTCCAGTGAGCAGTTCTTC.

V usage is TRBV6-5 and J usage is TRBJ2-3, with 7 bases aligning to TRBD2. The CDR3 extends over 15 amino acids. The V segment lost 6 bases and the J segment 2 bases; nucleotides outside the gene matches: 8. CDR1 and CDR2 (germline): MNHEY, SVGAGI. DNA of the CDR3: TGTGCCAGCAGCCTGGGAGCGGGGTCCACAGATACGCAGTATTTT. Amino acid sequence: CASSLGAGSTDTQYF.

CDR3 loop: CAWMAATSGSEEQFF. The CDR3 nucleotides are TGTGCCTGGATGGCCGCGACTAGCGGGAGTGAGGAGCAGTTCTTC. The chain links TRBV30 to TRBJ2-1; 12 nucleotides align to TRBD2. The germline V gene encodes CDR1 GTSNPN and CDR2 SVGIG (reference sequence). V lost 4 bases to trimming and J lost 10 bases; unmatched junction nucleotides: 11. The CDR3 runs to 15 residues.

This clone was observed a few times. The gene calls are TRBV6-1 and TRBJ1-6; 7 nucleotides line up with TRBD1. This CDR3 comprises 15 residues. CDR1 MNHNS and CDR2 SASEGT come from the germline V gene. V shed 7 bases, J shed 7 bases, and the junction held 10 bases outside the gene matches. This CDR3 reads CASKDGTAVNSPLHF. Here the CDR3 DNA reads TGTGCCAGCAAGGATGGGACAGCTGTAAATTCACCCCTCCACTTT.